This T cell receptor (beta chain) is drawn from a study of human T cells and chemical hapten exposure. Study-level background: Each patient's scalp received weekly diphenylcyclopropenone throughout the approximately 25-week study. Patients, predominantly female, presented with alopecia areata, totalis or universalis.

Sample time point: patch test 3, about 24 weeks after DPC sensitization. Described treatment: therapeutic diphenylcyclopropenone sensitization with weekly scalp DPC. Patients had alopecia, were aged 18 to 70, and were not pregnant. TCRdb reprocessed the RACE reads with MiXCR, giving one entry per CDR3 protein. The table records 100,000 to 120,000 distinct CDR3 sequences, nearly 35% of them present only once. From germline, CDR1 is SGHNT and CDR2 YYREEE (reference sequence). The CDR3 is 14 residues long. The V segment lost 4 bases and the J segment 7 bases; nucleotides outside the gene matches: 8. The TCR comes from a man aged 40-49 years with alopecia areata. Some clones in this sample may be carry-over from other donors' samples. The gene calls are TRBV5-4 and TRBJ2-4; 7 nucleotides match TRBD1. Specimen: whole blood, collected in connection with sensitization to the hapten diphenylcyclopropenone (DPC). In DNA form, the CDR3 reads TGTGCCAGCAGCCCCCTACAGGGGCAGAACATTCAGTACTTC. It specifies CASSPLQGQNIQYF.